This T cell receptor (beta chain) was obtained from a study of cytomegalovirus exposure and HLA in healthy donors. Study-wide findings and caveats: Subsequent analysis of the 120 or so validation repertoires found a tendency for first-cohort TCR clusters to co-occur.

As to this clone: Its antigen is still unknown.

Germline values: CDR1 LNHDA, CDR2 SQIVND (reference sequence). V was clipped by 6 bases and J by 7 bases, with 20 bases between them. The CDR3 spans 15 residues. The table came from immunoSEQ multiplex PCR; TCRdb's copy has only in-frame clones and leaves some out. The repertoire has around 140,000 clones, about 95% of them found once; the top ten carry about 2%. The clonotype originates from a young man in good health and CMV-seropositive. The chain couples TRBV19 to TRBJ2-3, with D possibly TRBD2 on 6 matching bases. Sequencing used PBMCs. CDR3 amino acids: CASSPALWGTYTQYF. Written as DNA, the CDR3 is TGTGCCAGTAGCCCCGCACTCTGGGGGACTTATACGCAGTATTTT.